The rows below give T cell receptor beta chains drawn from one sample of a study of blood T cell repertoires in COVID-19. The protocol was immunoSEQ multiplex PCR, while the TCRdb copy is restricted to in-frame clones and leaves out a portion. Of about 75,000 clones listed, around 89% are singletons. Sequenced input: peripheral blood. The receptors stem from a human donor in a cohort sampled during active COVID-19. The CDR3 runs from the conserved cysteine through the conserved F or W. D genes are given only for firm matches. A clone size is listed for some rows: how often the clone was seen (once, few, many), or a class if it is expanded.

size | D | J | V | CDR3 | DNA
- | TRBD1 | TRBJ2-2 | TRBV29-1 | CSVTGGKGQVTGELFF | TGCAGCGTCACAGGGGGGAAAGGACAGGTCACCGGGGAGCTGTTTTTT
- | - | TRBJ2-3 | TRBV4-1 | CASSHPVLGGLGPQYF | TGCGCCAGCAGCCACCCCGTATTGGGGGGGCTAGGTCCGCAGTATTTT
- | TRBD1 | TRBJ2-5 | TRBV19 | CASSSRGPGETQYF | TGTGCCAGTAGCTCCAGGGGGCCTGGGGAGACCCAGTACTTC
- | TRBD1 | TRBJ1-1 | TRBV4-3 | CASSQVSFRGRNTEAFF | TGCGCCAGCAGCCAAGTGAGTTTCAGGGGGCGAAACACTGAAGCTTTCTTT
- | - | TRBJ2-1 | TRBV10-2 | CASSETYSYNEQFF | TGCGCCAGCAGTGAGACTTATTCCTACAATGAGCAGTTCTTC
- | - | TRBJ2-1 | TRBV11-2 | CASSLTGLVYNEQFF | TGTGCCAGCAGCTTAACGGGATTAGTTTACAATGAGCAGTTCTTC
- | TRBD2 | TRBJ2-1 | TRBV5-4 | CASKPGGGRRSYNEQFF | TGTGCCAGCAAACCGGGAGGCGGGAGGAGATCCTACAATGAGCAGTTCTTC
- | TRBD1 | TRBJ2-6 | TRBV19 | CASRPPGQGSSGANVLTF | TGTGCCAGTAGGCCTCCGGGACAGGGATCTTCTGGGGCCAACGTCCTGACTTTC
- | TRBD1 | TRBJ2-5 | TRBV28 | CASSLTLGTGGQETQYF | TGTGCCAGCAGTTTAACCCTCGGGACAGGGGGCCAAGAGACCCAGTACTTC
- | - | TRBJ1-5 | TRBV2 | CASSPGGGNQPQHF | TGTGCCAGCAGTCCTGGCGGGGGCAATCAGCCCCAGCATTTT
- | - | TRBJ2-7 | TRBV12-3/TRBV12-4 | CASSFYSYEQYF | TGTGCCAGCAGTTTTTATAGTTACGAGCAGTACTTC
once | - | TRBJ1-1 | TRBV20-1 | CSARRQALAFF | TGCAGTGCTAGAAGACAGGCGCTAGCTTTCTTT
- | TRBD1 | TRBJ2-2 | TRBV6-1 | CASRRQGANTGELFF | TGTGCCAGCAGGCGACAGGGTGCGAACACCGGGGAGCTGTTTTTT
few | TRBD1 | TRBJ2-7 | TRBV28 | CASSLSRTGLYEQYF | TGTGCCAGCAGTCTCTCTCGGACAGGACTCTACGAGCAGTACTTC
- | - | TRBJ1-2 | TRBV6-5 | CASSYSSNYGYTF | TGTGCCAGCAGTTACAGCTCTAACTATGGCTACACCTTC
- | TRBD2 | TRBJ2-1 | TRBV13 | CASSSIGLAHEQFF | TGTGCCAGCAGCTCAATAGGACTAGCGCATGAGCAGTTCTTC
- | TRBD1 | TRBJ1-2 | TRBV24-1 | CATSEGPTGQGYGYTF | TGTGCCACCAGTGAGGGTCCAACGGGACAGGGGTATGGCTACACCTTC
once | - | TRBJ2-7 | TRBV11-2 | CASSREAVPYEQYF | TGTGCCAGCAGCCGCGAGGCGGTCCCCTACGAGCAGTACTTC
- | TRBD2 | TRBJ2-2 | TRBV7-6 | CASSPNGGADTGELFF | TGTGCCAGCAGCCCGAACGGGGGGGCCGACACCGGGGAGCTGTTTTTT
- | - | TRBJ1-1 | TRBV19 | CASSMSTEAFF | TGTGCCAGTAGTATGAGCACTGAAGCTTTCTTT
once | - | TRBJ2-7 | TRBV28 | CASSLSREQYF | TGTGCCAGCAGTTTATCCCGGGAGCAGTACTTC
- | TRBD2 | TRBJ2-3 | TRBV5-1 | CASREGTSGIMDTQYF | TGCGCCAGCAGGGAGGGGACTAGCGGGATAATGGATACGCAGTATTTT
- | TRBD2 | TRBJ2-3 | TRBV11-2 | CASSPLAGGPRDTQYF | TGTGCCAGCAGCCCACTAGCGGGAGGCCCTCGGGATACGCAGTATTTT
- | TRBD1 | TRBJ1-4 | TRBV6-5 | CASSLRTGGGEKLFF | TGTGCCAGCAGCCTAAGGACAGGGGGCGGTGAAAAACTGTTTTTT
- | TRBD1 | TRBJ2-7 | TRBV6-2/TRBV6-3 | CASSDRAFGEQYF | TGTGCCAGCAGCGACAGGGCCTTCGGCGAGCAGTACTTC
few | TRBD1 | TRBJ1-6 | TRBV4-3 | CASSQVITGGNSPLHF | TGCGCCAGCAGCCAAGTGATAACAGGGGGTAATTCACCCCTCCACTTT
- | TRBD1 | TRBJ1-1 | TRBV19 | CASSILVRSGQGATEAFF | TGTGCCAGTAGTATATTGGTACGATCCGGACAGGGGGCCACTGAAGCTTTCTTT
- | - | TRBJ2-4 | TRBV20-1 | CSASTGSSAKNIQYF | TGCAGTGCTAGTACAGGGAGTTCGGCCAAAAACATTCAGTACTTC
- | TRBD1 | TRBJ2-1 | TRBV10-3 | CAISLQGVGNEQFF | TGTGCCATCAGTTTACAGGGGGTAGGCAATGAGCAGTTCTTC
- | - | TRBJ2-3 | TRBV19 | CASSIRDTQYF | TGTGCCAGTAGTATTAGAGATACGCAGTATTTT
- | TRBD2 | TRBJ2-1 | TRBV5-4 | CASSLVLAGRHNEQFF | TGTGCCAGCAGCTTGGTTCTAGCGGGACGACACAATGAGCAGTTCTTC
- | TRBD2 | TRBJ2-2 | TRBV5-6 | CASSNEGAGRLFTGELFF | TGTGCCAGCAGCAACGAGGGAGCGGGGAGGTTATTCACCGGGGAGCTGTTTTTT
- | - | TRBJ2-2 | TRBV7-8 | CASSLRGNTGELFF | TGTGCCAGCAGCTTACGGGGAAACACCGGGGAGCTGTTTTTT
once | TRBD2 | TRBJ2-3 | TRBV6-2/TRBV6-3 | CASSYRLAGSIGDTQYF | TGTGCCAGCAGTTACAGGTTAGCGGGGAGCATTGGAGATACGCAGTATTTT
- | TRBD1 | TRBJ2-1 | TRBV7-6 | CASSSYSGTGANEQFF | TGTGCCAGCAGCTCCTACTCCGGGACAGGAGCCAATGAGCAGTTCTTC
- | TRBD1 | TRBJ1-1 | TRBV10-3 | CAISAGTGAPPGTEAFF | TGTGCCATCAGTGCGGGGACAGGTGCTCCCCCGGGCACTGAAGCTTTCTTT
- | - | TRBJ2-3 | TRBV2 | CATEPGGTDTQYF | TGTGCCACCGAGCCCGGAGGAACAGATACGCAGTATTTT
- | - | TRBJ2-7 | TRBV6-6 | CASSYSTGPSYEQYF | TGTGCCAGCAGTTACTCCACAGGGCCCTCCTACGAGCAGTACTTC
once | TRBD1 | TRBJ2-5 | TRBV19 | CASSTTGGRIETQYF | TGTGCCAGTAGTACTACAGGGGGTAGGATAGAGACCCAGTACTTC
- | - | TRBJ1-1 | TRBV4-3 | CASSQDRVKTVEAFF | TGCGCCAGCAGCCAAGATCGAGTTAAAACAGTTGAAGCTTTCTTT
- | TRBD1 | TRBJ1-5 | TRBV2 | CASSDVPGQGDQPQHF | TGTGCCAGCAGCGACGTCCCGGGACAGGGCGATCAGCCCCAGCATTTT
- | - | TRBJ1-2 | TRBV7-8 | CASSLRYNYGYTF | TGTGCCAGCAGCTTGAGGTATAACTATGGCTACACCTTC
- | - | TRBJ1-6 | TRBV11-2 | CASSLRIPSQLNNSPLHF | TGTGCCAGCAGCTTGAGGATCCCTTCTCAGCTTAATAATTCACCCCTCCACTTT
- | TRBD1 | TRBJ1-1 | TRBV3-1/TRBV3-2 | CASSQGTGNAEAFF | TGTGCCAGCAGCCAAGGGACAGGGAACGCTGAAGCTTTCTTT
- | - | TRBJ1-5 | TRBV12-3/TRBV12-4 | CASSLTRDQPQHF | TGTGCCAGCAGTTTAACCCGGGATCAGCCCCAGCATTTT
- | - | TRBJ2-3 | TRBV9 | CASSVRHSTDTQYF | TGTGCCAGCAGCGTTAGACATTCCACAGATACGCAGTATTTT
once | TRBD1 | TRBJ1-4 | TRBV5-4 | CASSLRQGGEKLFF | TGTGCCAGCAGCTTGAGGCAGGGGGGTGAAAAACTGTTTTTT
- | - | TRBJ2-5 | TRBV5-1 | CASSLLTAQETQYF | TGCGCCAGCAGTTTGCTTACAGCTCAAGAGACCCAGTACTTC
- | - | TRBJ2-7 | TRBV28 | CASRLEGTYEQYF | TGTGCCAGCAGGCTAGAGGGAACCTACGAGCAGTACTTC
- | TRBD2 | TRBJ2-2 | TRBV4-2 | CASSQDVAGVGGELFF | TGTGCCAGCAGCCAAGATGTAGCGGGAGTTGGCGGGGAGCTGTTTTTT
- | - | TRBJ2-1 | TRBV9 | CASSVEASRYNEQFF | TGTGCCAGCAGCGTAGAGGCTAGTAGGTACAATGAGCAGTTCTTC
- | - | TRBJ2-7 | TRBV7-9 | CASSQQGGSYEQYF | TGTGCCAGCAGCCAGCAGGGTGGCTCCTACGAGCAGTACTTC
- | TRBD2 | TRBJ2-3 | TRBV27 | CASRTSGRVGDTQYF | TGTGCCAGCCGGACTAGCGGGAGGGTTGGAGATACGCAGTATTTT
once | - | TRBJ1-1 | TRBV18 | CASSPQAGDPGAFF | TGTGCCAGCTCACCACAAGCAGGTGATCCCGGCGCTTTCTTT
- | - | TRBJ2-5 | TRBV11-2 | CASSLGRGARETQYF | TGTGCCAGCAGCTTAGGACGTGGGGCGCGGGAGACCCAGTACTTC
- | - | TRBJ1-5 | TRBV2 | CASSAQGSNNQPQHF | TGTGCCAGCAGTGCCCAGGGAAGTAATAATCAGCCCCAGCATTTT
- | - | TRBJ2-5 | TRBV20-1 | CSASLPTRDSRLQETQYF | TGCAGTGCTAGTCTTCCTACCCGGGACTCGAGACTCCAAGAGACCCAGTACTTC